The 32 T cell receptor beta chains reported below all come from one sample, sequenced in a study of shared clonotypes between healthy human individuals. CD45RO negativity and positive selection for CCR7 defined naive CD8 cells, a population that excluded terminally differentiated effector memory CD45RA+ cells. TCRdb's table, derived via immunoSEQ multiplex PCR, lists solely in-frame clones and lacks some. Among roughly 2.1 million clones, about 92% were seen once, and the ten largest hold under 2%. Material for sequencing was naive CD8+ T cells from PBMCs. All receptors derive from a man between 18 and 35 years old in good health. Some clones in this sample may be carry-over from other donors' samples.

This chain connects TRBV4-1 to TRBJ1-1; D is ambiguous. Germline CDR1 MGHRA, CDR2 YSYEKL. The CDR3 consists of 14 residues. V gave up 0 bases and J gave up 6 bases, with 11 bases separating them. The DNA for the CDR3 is TGCGCCAGCAGCCAAGACGGGGTTTCCGCTGAAGCTTTCTTT. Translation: CASSQDGVSAEAFF.

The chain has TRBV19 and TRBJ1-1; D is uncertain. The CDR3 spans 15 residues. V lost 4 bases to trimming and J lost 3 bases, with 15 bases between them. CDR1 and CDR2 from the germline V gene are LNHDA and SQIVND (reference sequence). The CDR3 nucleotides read TGTGCCAGTAGTAGGGCCTACGAGGTGGACACTGAAGCTTTCTTT. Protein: CASSRAYEVDTEAFF.

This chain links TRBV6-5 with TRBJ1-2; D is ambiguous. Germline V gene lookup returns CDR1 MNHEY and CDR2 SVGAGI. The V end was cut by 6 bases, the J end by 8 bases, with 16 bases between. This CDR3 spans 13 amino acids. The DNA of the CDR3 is TGTGCCAGCAGCCCCCGGTTGAATGAAGGCTACACCTTC. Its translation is CASSPRLNEGYTF.

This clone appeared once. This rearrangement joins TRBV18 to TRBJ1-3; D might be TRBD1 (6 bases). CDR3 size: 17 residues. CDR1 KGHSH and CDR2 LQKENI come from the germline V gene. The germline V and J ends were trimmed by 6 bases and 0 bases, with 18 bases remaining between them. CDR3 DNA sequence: TGTGCCAGCTCCGGACTAAGGACACAGGGCTCTGGAAACACCATATATTTT. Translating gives CASSGLRTQGSGNTIYF.

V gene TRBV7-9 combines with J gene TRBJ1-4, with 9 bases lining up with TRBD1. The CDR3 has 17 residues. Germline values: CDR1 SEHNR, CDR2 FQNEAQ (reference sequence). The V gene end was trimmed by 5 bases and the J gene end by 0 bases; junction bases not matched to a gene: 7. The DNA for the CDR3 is TGTGCCAGCAGCCCGGGACAGGGTTCCCCAACTAATGAAAAACTGTTTTTT. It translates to CASSPGQGSPTNEKLFF.

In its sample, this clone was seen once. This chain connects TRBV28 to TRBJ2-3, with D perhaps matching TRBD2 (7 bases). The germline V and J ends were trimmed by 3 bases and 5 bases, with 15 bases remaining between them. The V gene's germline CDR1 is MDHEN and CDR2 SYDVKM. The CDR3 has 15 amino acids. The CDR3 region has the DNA TGTGCCAGCAGTTTCCTGCAGGGGAGGGTAGATACGCAGTATTTT. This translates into CASSFLQGRVDTQYF.

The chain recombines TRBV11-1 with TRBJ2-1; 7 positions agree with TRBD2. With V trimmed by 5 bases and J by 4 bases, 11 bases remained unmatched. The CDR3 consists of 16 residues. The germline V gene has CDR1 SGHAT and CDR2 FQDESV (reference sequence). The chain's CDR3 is CASSLERAGGYNEQFF. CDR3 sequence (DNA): TGTGCCAGCAGCCTCGAAAGGGCCGGGGGGTACAATGAGCAGTTCTTC.

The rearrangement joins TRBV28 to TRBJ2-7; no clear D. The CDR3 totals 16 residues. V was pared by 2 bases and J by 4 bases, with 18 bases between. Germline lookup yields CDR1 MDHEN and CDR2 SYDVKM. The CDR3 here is CASSLPAELLGYEQYF. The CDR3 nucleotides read TGTGCCAGCAGTTTACCGGCAGAACTCTTGGGGTACGAGCAGTACTTC.

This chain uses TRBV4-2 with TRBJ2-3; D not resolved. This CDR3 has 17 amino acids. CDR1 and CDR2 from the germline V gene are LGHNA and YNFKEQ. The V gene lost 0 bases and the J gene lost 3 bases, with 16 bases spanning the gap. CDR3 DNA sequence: TGTGCCAGCAGCCAAGACCCTAGTCGCGTTTTTACAGATACGCAGTATTTT. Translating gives CASSQDPSRVFTDTQYF.

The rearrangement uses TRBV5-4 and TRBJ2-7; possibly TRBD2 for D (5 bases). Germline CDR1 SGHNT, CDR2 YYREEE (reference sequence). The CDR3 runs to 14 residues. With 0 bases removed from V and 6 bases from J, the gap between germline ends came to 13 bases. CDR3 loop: CASSLGPGISEQYF. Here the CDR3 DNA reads TGTGCCAGCAGCTTGGGGCCGGGGATTAGCGAGCAGTACTTC. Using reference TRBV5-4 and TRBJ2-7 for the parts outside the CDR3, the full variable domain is ETGVTQSPTHLIKTRGQQVTLRCSSQSGHNTVSWYQQALGQGPQFIFQYYREEENGRGNFPPRFSGLQFPNYSSELNVNALELDDSALYLCASSLGPGISEQYFGPGTRLTVT.

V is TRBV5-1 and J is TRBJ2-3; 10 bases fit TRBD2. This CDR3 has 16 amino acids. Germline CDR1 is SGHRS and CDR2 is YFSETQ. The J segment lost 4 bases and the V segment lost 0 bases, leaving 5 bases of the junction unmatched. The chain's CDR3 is CASSLVPSGRADTQYF. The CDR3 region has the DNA TGCGCCAGCAGCTTGGTTCCTAGCGGGAGAGCAGATACGCAGTATTTT.

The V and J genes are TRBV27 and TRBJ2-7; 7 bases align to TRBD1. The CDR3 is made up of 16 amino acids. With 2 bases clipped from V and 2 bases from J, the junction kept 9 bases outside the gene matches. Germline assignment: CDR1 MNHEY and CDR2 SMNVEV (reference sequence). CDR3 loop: CASSLAPTGIPYEQYF. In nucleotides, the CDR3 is TGTGCCAGCAGTTTAGCCCCGACAGGGATCCCCTACGAGCAGTACTTC.

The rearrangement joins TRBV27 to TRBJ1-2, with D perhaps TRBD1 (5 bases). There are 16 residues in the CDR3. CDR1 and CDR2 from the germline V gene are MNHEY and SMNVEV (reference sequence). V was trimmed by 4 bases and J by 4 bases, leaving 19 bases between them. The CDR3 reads CASSSHGGGPTYGYTF. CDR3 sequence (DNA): TGTGCCAGCAGTTCCCACGGGGGAGGGCCTACCTATGGCTACACCTTC.

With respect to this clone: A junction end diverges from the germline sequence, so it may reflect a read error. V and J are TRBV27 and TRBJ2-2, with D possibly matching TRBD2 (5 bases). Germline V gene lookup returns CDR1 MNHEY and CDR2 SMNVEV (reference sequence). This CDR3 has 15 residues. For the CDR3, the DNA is TGTGCCAGCAGTTTATGGTCCGGGAACCCCGGGGAGCTGTTTTTT. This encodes CASSLWSGNPGELFF.

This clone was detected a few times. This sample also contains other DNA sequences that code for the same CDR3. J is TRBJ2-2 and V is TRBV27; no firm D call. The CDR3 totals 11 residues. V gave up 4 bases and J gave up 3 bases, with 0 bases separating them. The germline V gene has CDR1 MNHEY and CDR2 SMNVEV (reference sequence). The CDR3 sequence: CASSYTGELFF. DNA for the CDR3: TGTGCCAGCAGTTACACCGGGGAGCTGTTTTTT.

This CDR3 is CASNTHRGDLNTEAFF. The DNA for the CDR3 is TGTGCCAGCAACACTCACCGGGGGGACCTGAACACTGAAGCTTTCTTT. The chain links TRBV7-8 to TRBJ1-1, with D possibly matching TRBD1 (5 bases). V shed 7 bases and J shed 0 bases, with 18 bases lying between them. This CDR3 contains 16 residues. CDR1 is SGHVS and CDR2 is FQNEAQ in the germline V gene.

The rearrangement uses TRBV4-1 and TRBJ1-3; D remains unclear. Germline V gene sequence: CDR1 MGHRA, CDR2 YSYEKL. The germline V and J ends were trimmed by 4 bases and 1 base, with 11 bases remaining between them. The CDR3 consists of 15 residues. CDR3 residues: CASSPHLSSGNTIYF. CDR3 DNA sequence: TGCGCCAGCAGCCCACACCTATCTTCTGGAAACACCATATATTTT.

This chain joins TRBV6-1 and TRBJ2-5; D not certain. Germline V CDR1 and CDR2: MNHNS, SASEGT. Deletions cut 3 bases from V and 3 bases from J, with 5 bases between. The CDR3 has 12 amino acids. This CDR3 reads CASSDLEETQYF. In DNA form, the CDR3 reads TGTGCCAGCAGTGACTTGGAAGAGACCCAGTACTTC.

The CDR3 reads CASTKGKGNQPQHF. The CDR3 DNA sequence: TGTGCCAGCACGAAGGGCAAGGGCAATCAGCCCCAGCATTTT. The chain couples TRBV2 to TRBJ1-5; D remains ambiguous. V gave up 7 bases and J gave up 2 bases, with 12 bases separating them. This CDR3 spans 14 amino acids. Looked up from germline, CDR1 is SNHLY and CDR2 is FYNNEI.

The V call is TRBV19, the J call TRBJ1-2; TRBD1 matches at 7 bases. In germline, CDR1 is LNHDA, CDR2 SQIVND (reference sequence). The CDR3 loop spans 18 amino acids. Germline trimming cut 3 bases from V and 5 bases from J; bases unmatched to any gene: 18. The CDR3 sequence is CASSMFSGPTGSIYGYTF. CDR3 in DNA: TGTGCCAGTAGTATGTTTTCCGGCCCGACAGGGTCTATTTATGGCTACACCTTC.

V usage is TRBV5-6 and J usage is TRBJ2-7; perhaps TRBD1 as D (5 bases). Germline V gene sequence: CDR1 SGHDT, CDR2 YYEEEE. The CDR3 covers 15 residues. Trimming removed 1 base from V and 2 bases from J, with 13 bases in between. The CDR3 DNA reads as TGTGCCAGCAGCTTGCAGGGCGACAACCCCTACGAGCAGTACTTC. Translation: CASSLQGDNPYEQYF. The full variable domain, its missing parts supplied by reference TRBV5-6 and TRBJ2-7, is DAGVTQSPTHLIKTRGQQVTLRCSPKSGHDTVSWYQQALGQGPQFIFQYYEEEERQRGNFPDRFSGHQFPNYSSELNVNALLLGDSALYLCASSLQGDNPYEQYFGPGTRLTVT.

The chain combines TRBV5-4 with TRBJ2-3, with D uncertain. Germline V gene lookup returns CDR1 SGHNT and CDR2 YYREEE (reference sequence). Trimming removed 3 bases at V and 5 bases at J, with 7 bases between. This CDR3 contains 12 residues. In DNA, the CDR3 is TGTGCCAGCAGCTCTCAAGGAGATACGCAGTATTTT. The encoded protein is CASSSQGDTQYF.

The CDR3 here is CASSIDRAGYQPQHF. In DNA form, the CDR3 reads TGTGCCAGTAGTATAGACCGAGCAGGGTACCAGCCCCAGCATTTT. The V call is TRBV19, the J call TRBJ1-5, with TRBD1 as a possible D gene (5 bases). CDR3 length: 15 amino acids. Trimming removed 0 bases from V and 7 bases from J, with 13 bases in between. CDR1 and CDR2 from the germline V gene are LNHDA and SQIVND (reference sequence).

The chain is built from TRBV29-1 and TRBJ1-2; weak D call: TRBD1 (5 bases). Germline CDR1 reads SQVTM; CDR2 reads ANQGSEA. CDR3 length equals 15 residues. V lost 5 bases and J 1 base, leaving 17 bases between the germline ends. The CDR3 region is CSVWVGQGLNYGYTF. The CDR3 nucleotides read TGCAGCGTTTGGGTGGGGCAGGGCCTTAACTATGGCTACACCTTC.

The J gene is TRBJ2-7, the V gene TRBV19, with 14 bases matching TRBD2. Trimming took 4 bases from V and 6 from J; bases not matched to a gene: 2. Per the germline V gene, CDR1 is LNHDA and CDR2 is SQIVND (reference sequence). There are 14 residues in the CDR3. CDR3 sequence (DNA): TGTGCCAGTAGTACCGGACTAGCGGGAGGCGAGCAGTACTTC. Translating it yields CASSTGLAGGEQYF.

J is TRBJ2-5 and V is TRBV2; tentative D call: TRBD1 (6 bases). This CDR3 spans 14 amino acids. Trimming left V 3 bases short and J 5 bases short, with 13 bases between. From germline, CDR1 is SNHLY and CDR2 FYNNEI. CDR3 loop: CASSDTGFAETQYF. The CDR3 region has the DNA TGTGCCAGCAGTGATACAGGGTTTGCGGAGACCCAGTACTTC. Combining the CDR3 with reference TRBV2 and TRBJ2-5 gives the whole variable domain EPEVTQTPSHQVTQMGQEVILRCVPISNHLYFYWYRQILGQKVEFLVSFYNNEISEKSEIFDDQFSVERPDGSNFTLKIRSTKLEDSAMYFCASSDTGFAETQYFGPGTRLLVL.

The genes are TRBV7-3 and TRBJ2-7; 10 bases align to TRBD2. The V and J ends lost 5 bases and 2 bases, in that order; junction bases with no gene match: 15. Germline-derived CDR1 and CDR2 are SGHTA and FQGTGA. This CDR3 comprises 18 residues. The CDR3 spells CASSPEGPTSGTTYEQYF. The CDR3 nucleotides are TGTGCCAGCAGCCCCGAGGGCCCCACTAGCGGGACTACCTACGAGCAGTACTTC.

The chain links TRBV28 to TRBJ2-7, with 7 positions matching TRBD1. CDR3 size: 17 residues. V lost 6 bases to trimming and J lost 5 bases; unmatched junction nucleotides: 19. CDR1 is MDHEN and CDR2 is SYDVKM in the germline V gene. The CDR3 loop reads CASSQDRNRYRGHEQYF. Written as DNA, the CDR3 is TGTGCCAGCAGCCAAGACAGAAACCGTTACAGGGGCCACGAGCAGTACTTC.

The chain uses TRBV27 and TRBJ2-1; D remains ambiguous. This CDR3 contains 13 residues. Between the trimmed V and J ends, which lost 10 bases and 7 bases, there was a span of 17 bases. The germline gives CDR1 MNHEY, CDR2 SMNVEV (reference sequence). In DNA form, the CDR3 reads TGTGCCACCCAGCTACTAACATCAAATGAGCAGTTCTTC. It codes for CATQLLTSNEQFF.

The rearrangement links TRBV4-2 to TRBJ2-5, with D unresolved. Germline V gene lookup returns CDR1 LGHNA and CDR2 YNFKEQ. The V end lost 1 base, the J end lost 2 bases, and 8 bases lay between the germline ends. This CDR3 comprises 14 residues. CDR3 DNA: TGTGCCAGCAGCCAAGCGGGCAGGCAAGAGACCCAGTACTTC. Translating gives CASSQAGRQETQYF.

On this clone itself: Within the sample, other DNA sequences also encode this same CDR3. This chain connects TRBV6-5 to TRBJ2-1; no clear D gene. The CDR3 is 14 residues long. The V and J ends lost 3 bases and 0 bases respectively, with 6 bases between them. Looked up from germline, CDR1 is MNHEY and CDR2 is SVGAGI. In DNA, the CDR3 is TGTGCCAGCAGTTATAAGAGCTCCTACAATGAGCAGTTCTTC. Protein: CASSYKSSYNEQFF.

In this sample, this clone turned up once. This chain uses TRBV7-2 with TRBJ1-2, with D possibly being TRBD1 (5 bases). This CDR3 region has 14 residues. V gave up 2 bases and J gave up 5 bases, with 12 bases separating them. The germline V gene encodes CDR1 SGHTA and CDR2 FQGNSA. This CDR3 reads CASSLPGTVYGYTF. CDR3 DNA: TGTGCCAGCAGCTTACCTGGGACGGTGTATGGCTACACCTTC.